This entry is about one TCR beta chain. The sample originates from a study of cytomegalovirus exposure and HLA in healthy donors. A multiplex PCR was run with 60 Vbeta primers and 13 Jbeta primers. The repertoire was sequenced with immunoSEQ multiplex PCR; TCRdb's copy has only in-frame clones and lacks some. Of roughly 140,000 clones in the sample, around 73% were seen once. The length of the CDR3 is 15 residues. Per germline, CDR1 SGHDN and CDR2 FVKESK. V lost 1 base to trimming and J lost 1 base, with 10 bases between them. This receptor was obtained from a female donor in good health and CMV-seronegative. This chain links TRBV14 with TRBJ1-1, with D possibly TRBD1 on 6 matching bases. Sample: PBMCs. The CDR3 DNA follows: TGTGCCAGCAGCCAAGGACAGGTCACGAACACTGAAGCTTTCTTT. Its translation: CASSQGQVTNTEAFF.